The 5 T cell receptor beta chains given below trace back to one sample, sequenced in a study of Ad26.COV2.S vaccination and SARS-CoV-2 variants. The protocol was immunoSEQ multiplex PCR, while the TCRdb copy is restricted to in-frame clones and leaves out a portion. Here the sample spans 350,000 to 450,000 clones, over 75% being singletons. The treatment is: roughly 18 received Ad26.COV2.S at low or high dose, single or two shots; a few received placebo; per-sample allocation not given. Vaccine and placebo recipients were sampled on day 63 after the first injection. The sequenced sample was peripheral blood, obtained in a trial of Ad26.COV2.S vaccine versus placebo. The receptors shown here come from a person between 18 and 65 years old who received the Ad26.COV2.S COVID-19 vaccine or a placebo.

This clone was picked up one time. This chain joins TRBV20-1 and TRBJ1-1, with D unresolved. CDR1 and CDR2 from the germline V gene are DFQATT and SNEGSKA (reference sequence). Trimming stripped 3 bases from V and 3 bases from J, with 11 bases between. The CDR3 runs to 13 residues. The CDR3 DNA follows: TGCAGTGCTAGTGGGGTTGCGGACACTGAAGCTTTCTTT. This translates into CSASGVADTEAFF.

The CDR3 sequence is CATDRATDTQYF. CDR3 nucleotides: TGTGCCACCGACAGGGCAACAGATACGCAGTATTTT. The chain carries TRBV7-8 and TRBJ2-3; 7 nucleotides line up with TRBD1. Trimming at V came to 10 bases and at J to 3 bases, leaving 4 bases not matched to a gene. The CDR3 contains 12 residues. CDR1 is SGHVS and CDR2 is FQNEAQ in the germline V gene.

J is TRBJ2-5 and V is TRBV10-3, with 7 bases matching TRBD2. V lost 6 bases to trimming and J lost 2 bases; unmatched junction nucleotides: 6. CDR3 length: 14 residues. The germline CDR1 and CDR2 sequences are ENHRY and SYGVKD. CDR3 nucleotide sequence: TGTGCCATCAGCGCGGAGCGGGGACAAGAGACCCAGTACTTC. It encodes CAISAERGQETQYF.

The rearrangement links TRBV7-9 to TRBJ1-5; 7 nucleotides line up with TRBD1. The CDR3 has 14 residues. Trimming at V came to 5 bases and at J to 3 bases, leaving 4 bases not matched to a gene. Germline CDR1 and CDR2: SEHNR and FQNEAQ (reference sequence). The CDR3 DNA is TGTGCCAGCAGCACGGACAGGTCCAATCAGCCCCAGCATTTT. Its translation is CASSTDRSNQPQHF. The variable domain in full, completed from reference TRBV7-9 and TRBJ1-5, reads DTGVSQNPRHKITKRGQNVTFRCDPISEHNRLYWYRQTLGQGPEFLTYFQNEAQLEKSRLLSDRFSAERPKGSFSTLEIQRTEQGDSAMYLCASSTDRSNQPQHFGDGTRLSIL.

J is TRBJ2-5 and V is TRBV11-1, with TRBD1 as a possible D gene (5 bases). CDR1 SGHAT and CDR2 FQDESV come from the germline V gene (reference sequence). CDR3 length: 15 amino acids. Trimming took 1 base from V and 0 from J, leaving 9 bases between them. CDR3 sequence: CASSLVLTDQETQYF. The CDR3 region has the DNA TGTGCCAGCAGCTTAGTCCTGACAGACCAAGAGACCCAGTACTTC.